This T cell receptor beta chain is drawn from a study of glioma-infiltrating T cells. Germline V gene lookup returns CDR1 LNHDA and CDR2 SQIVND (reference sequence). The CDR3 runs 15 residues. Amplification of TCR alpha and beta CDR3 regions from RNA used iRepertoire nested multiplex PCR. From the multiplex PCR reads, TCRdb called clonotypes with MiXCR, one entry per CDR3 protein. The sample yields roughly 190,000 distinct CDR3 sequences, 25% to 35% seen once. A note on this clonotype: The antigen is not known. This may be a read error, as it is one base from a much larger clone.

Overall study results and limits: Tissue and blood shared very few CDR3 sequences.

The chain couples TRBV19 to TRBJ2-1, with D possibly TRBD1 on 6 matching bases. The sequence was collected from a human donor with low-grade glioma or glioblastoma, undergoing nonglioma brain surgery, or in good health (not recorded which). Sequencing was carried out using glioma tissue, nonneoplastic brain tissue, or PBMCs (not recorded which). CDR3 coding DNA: TGTGCCAGTAGTATAGAGCGACAGGTTTACAATGGGCAGTTCTTC. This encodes CASSIERQVYNGQFF.